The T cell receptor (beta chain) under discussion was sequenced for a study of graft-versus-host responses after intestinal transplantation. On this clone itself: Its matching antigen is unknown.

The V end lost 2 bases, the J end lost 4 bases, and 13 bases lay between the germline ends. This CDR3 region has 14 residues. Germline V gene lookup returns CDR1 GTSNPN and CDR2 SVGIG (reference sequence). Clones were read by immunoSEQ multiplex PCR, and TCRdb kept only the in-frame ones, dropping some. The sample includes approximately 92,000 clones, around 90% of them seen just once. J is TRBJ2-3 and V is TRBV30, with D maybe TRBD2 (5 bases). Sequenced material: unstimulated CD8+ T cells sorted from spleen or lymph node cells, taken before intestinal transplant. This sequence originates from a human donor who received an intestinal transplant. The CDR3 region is CAWSNGNRPDTQYF. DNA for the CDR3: TGTGCCTGGAGTAACGGGAATCGTCCAGATACGCAGTATTTT.